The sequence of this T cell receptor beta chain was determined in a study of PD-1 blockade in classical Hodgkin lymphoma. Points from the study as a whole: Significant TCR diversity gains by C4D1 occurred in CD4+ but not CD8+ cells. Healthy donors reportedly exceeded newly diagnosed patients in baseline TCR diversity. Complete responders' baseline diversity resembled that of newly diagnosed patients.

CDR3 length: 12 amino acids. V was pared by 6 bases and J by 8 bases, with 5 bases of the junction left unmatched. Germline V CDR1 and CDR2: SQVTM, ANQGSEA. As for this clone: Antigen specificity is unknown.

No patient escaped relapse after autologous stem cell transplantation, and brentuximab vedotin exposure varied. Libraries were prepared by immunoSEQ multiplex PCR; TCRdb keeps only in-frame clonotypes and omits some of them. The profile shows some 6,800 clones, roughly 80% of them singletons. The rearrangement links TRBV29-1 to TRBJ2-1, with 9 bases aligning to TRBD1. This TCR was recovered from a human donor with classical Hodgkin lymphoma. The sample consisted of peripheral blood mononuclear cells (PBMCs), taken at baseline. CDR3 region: CSVGTGSDEQFF. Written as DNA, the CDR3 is TGCAGCGTGGGGACAGGGTCCGATGAGCAGTTCTTC.